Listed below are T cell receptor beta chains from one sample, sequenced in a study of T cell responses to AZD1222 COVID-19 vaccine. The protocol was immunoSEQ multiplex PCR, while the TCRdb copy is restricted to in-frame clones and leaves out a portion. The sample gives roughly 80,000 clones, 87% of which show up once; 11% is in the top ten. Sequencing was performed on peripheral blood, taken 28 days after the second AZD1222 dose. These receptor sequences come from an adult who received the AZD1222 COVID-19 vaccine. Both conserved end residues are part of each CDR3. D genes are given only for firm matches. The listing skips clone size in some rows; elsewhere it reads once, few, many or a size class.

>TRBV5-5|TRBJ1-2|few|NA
CASSLETGRYGYTF
TGTGCCAGCAGCTTGGAAACAGGGAGGTATGGCTACACCTTC
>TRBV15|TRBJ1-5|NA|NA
CATSRGGEQGIRGNQPQHF
TGTGCCACCAGCAGGGGGGGAGAACAGGGCATTAGGGGCAATCAGCCCCAGCATTTT
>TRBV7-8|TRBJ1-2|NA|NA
CASSPHVYGYTF
TGTGCCAGCAGCCCCCACGTTTATGGCTACACCTTC
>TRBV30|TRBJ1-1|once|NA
CAWRRLVNTEAFF
TGTGCCTGGAGAAGGTTGGTGAACACTGAAGCTTTCTTT
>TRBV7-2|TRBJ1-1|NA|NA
CASSWAGVKQTEAFF
TGTGCCAGCAGCTGGGCCGGGGTAAAACAGACTGAAGCTTTCTTT
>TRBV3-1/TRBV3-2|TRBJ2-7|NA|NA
CASSQGPGEQYF
TGTGCCAGCAGCCAAGGTCCGGGAGAGCAGTACTTC
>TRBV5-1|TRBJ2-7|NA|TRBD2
CASSLVLASGYYEQYF
TGCGCCAGCAGCTTGGTGTTGGCTAGCGGCTACTACGAGCAGTACTTC
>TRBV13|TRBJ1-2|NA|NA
CASSLARDGRGYYGYTF
TGTGCCAGCAGCTTAGCCCGGGACGGTCGGGGGTACTATGGCTACACCTTC
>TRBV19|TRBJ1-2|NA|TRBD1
CASSKGQANNYGYTF
TGTGCCAGTAGTAAAGGACAGGCTAATAACTATGGCTACACCTTC
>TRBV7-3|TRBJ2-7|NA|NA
CASSPRDTGYEQYF
TGTGCCAGCAGCCCCCGGGACACAGGCTACGAGCAGTACTTC
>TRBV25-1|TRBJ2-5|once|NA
CASTLSGGVGSETQYF
TGTGCCAGCACCCTTAGTGGGGGTGTGGGTTCAGAGACCCAGTACTTC
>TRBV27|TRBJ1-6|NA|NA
CASTAGRVTDSPLHF
TGTGCCAGCACCGCAGGGAGGGTAACAGATTCACCCCTCCACTTT
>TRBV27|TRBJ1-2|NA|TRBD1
CASSLSQGARANGYTF
TGTGCCAGCAGTTTATCGCAGGGGGCTAGGGCTAATGGCTACACCTTC